This T cell receptor beta chain was captured by sequencing in a study of shared T cell receptors in the human thymus. Generated by immunoSEQ multiplex PCR, the TCRdb table keeps only in-frame clones and is missing some. The sample includes 550,000 to 800,000 clones, approximately 85% of them seen just once. Only one count was recorded for this clone. CDR3 length equals 14 residues. Germline CDR1 MNHEY, CDR2 SMNVEV (reference sequence). The V and J ends lost 8 bases and 3 bases, in that order; junction bases with no gene match: 8. These same data were also listed under a study on human thymus T cells.

Material for sequencing was thymocytes. This TCR came from a girl under three years old with a congenital heart defect. The chain has TRBV27 and TRBJ2-3, with 7 bases that match TRBD1. This chain's CDR3 is CASRLGTATDTQYF. CDR3 nucleotide sequence: TGTGCCAGCCGCCTAGGGACAGCAACAGATACGCAGTATTTT.